Listed below are T cell receptor beta chains from one sample, sequenced in a study of early T cells in non-severe SARS-CoV-2 infection. MiXCR, applied by TCRdb to the 5' RACE reads, yields one record per CDR3 protein. The data hold some 62,000 distinct CDR3 sequences, with roughly 9% observed a single time. The sample consisted of whole blood, taken at baseline. The receptor source for this set is an adult who was a healthcare worker with PCR-confirmed SARS-CoV-2 infection or an uninfected control (not recorded which). The CDR3 runs from the conserved cysteine through the conserved F or W. A clone size is listed for some rows: how often the clone was seen (once, few, many), or a class if it is expanded.

j_gene | abundance | v_gene | CDR3aa
TRBJ1-1 | many | TRBV29-1 | CSVDGQGTSQAFF
TRBJ2-1 | - | TRBV28 | CASRRQGANEQFF
TRBJ2-3 | - | TRBV29-1 | CSVDGAGTDTQYF
TRBJ2-2 | - | TRBV7-2 | CASGPGLATGELFF
TRBJ1-2 | few | TRBV6-5 | CASSYRRISTYGYTF
TRBJ1-1 | few | TRBV20-1 | CSARGYTEAFF
TRBJ2-1 | few | TRBV19 | CASHSPGGNLHEQFF
TRBJ1-1 | many | TRBV11-2 | CASSAGRRLTEAFF
TRBJ2-3 | many | TRBV12-3/TRBV12-4 | CASRTGTGDPTDTQYF
TRBJ2-1 | - | TRBV18 | CASSPGTGPNEQFF
TRBJ1-1 | - | TRBV6-1 | CASSVQGDTEAFF
TRBJ2-1 | few | TRBV9 | CASSYSQGSQFF
TRBJ1-1 | few | TRBV5-1 | CASSLGSGRITEAFF
TRBJ1-1 | - | TRBV18 | CASSPDRVGGTNTEAFF
TRBJ2-2 | many | TRBV7-2 | CASSFQYSYTGELFF
TRBJ2-3 | medium-sized | TRBV6-6 | CASSYSGALTDTQYF
TRBJ2-1 | many | TRBV27 | CASSSINEQFF
TRBJ1-4 | few | TRBV20-1 | CSANEVMGEKLFF
TRBJ2-1 | many | TRBV20-1 | CSASRPSGSIGEQFF
TRBJ1-1 | - | TRBV5-1 | CASSFSPGQGAEAFF
TRBJ2-3 | many | TRBV6-2/TRBV6-3 | CASSSERVLTDTQYF
TRBJ2-1 | - | TRBV7-2 | CASSPSGSYNEQFF
TRBJ2-5 | few | TRBV21-1 | CASSREGLAEKETQYF
TRBJ1-1 | - | TRBV20-1 | CSAALQGKNTEAFF
TRBJ2-5 | - | TRBV3-1 | CASSQREPQGSPKGWTQYF
TRBJ1-6 | few | TRBV12-3/TRBV12-4 | CASSSSRDNSPLHF
TRBJ1-1 | many | TRBV5-1 | CASSLEVNTEAFF
TRBJ2-1 | - | TRBV9 | CASPPTPSYNEQFF